This T cell receptor beta chain is drawn from a study of T cell repertoires in cytomegalovirus infection. Study-level findings and limits: What dominated the ex vivo response were HLA-C-restricted CMV-specific TCR beta clonotypes. Adding up the frequency of public TCR beta families identified people who carried CMV plus the relevant HLA.

As concerns this clonotype: Its antigen is unidentified.

Germline V gives CDR1 SGHRS, CDR2 YFSETQ. CDR3 length: 15 residues. The junction had 9 bases not matched to a gene; V was cut back by 0 bases and J by 6 bases. One entry per CDR3 protein, called by TCRdb with MiXCR from the reads. The profile shows more than 150,000 distinct CDR3 sequences, approximately 19% of them singletons. Sequencing was performed on PBMCs. The V call is TRBV5-1, the J call TRBJ2-7; 7 nucleotides match TRBD1. This sequence originates from a human donor in good health (CMV status not recorded). Some clones in this sample may be carry-over from other donors' samples. The chain's CDR3 is CASSLEGQGVGEQYF. CDR3 coding DNA: TGCGCCAGCAGCTTGGAGGGGCAGGGGGTTGGCGAGCAGTACTTC.